This entry lists 6 T cell receptor beta chains sequenced from one sample in a study of blood T cell repertoires in COVID-19. Here immunoSEQ multiplex PCR was the method, and the copy in TCRdb shows in-frame clones only, minus some. The repertoire has roughly 29,000 clones, 93% of them found once; the top ten carry roughly 0.83%. The material sequenced was peripheral blood. All receptors come from a woman in her 70s with COVID-19, enrolled during active disease.

The chain combines TRBV18 with TRBJ1-1; D call uncertain. Germline lookup yields CDR1 KGHSH and CDR2 LQKENI. Trimming took 2 bases from V and 3 from J, leaving 7 bases between them. This CDR3 is built from 13 residues. CDR3 bases: TGTGCCAGCTCACCAGGTCAGGACACTGAAGCTTTCTTT. Translating gives CASSPGQDTEAFF.

This chain links TRBV3-1 (or the pseudogene TRBV3-2) with TRBJ1-1; tentative D call: TRBD1 (5 bases). The germline V gene has CDR1 LGHDT and CDR2 YNNKEL (reference sequence). V dropped 3 bases and J dropped 7 bases, with 15 bases sitting between them. This CDR3 region has 14 residues. In DNA form, the CDR3 reads TGTGCCAGCAGCCAGAGCAGGGCAGGGTTTGAAGCTTTCTTT. It is translated as CASSQSRAGFEAFF.

For the CDR3, the DNA is TGTGCCAGCAGCCAAGACGTCAGGGTCATAGATACGCAGTATTTT. This translates into CASSQDVRVIDTQYF. The chain combines TRBV4-2 with TRBJ2-3; perhaps TRBD1 as D (5 bases). V was clipped by 0 bases and J by 5 bases, with 12 bases between them. This CDR3 is built from 15 residues. Per germline, CDR1 LGHNA and CDR2 YNFKEQ.

The chain employs TRBV3-1 (or the pseudogene TRBV3-2) and TRBJ2-2, with D perhaps TRBD2 (5 bases). CDR1 LGHDT and CDR2 YNNKEL come from the germline V gene (reference sequence). Trimming removed 4 bases at V and 1 base at J, with 10 bases between. The CDR3 has 15 amino acids. CDR3 coding DNA: TGTGCCAGCAGCCCCAGCGGTCGGAACACCGGGGAGCTGTTTTTT. Translated, it gives CASSPSGRNTGELFF.

V and J are TRBV15 and TRBJ2-5; 7 bases match TRBD2. Unmatched junction bases numbered 9, after V lost 3 bases and J lost 5 bases. This CDR3 region has 15 residues. Germline CDR1 and CDR2: LNHNV and YYDKDF (reference sequence). The CDR3 sequence is CATSSAGTIVETQYF. CDR3 coding DNA: TGTGCCACCAGCAGTGCCGGGACTATAGTTGAGACCCAGTACTTC.

The V gene is TRBV15, the J gene TRBJ2-7; D may be TRBD2 (6 bases). Per germline, CDR1 LNHNV and CDR2 YYDKDF (reference sequence). The CDR3 consists of 16 residues. Trimming took 0 bases from V and 1 from J, leaving 13 bases between them. CDR3 sequence: CATSRDGAGDSYEQYF. The CDR3 DNA reads TGTGCCACCAGCAGAGATGGAGCGGGCGATTCCTACGAGCAGTACTTC.